Described below is a single T cell receptor beta chain sequence and its context. This sample was taken from a study of blood T cell repertoires in COVID-19. In the study overall: The study drew acute and convalescent COVID-19 samples from the United States, Italy and Spain. The cDNA or gDNA used as material had been derived from T cells, B-cell-depleted T cells, or PBMCs.

Germline V gives CDR1 MGHDK, CDR2 SYGVNS. The V end was cut by 0 bases, the J end by 4 bases, with 13 bases between. The CDR3 totals 16 residues. In the study's own analysis: Amplification with reference gene primers provided the estimates of nucleated cell counts. The table came from immunoSEQ multiplex PCR; TCRdb's copy has only in-frame clones and leaves some out. V and J calls and clone size come straight from that table; D and trimming were deduced from the DNA. Of over 90,000 clones listed, about 90% were seen once; the top ten hold roughly 4.2%. The rearrangement links TRBV25-1 to TRBJ2-1, with a weak D call TRBD2 (7 bases). The sequenced sample was peripheral blood. This clonotype was obtained from a man between 18 and 35 years old with acute or convalescent COVID-19. CDR3 region: CASSEYGGAGYNEQFF. Here the CDR3 DNA reads TGTGCCAGCAGTGAATATGGGGGGGCAGGGTACAATGAGCAGTTCTTC. The full variable domain, with the rest looked up from reference TRBV25-1 and TRBJ2-1, is EADIYQTPRYLVIGTGKKITLECSQTMGHDKMYWYQQDPGMELHLIHYSYGVNSTEKGDLSSESTVSRIRTEHFPLTLESARPSHTSQYLCASSEYGGAGYNEQFFGPGTRLTVL.